This T cell receptor beta chain was captured in a study of blood T cell repertoires in COVID-19. Using immunoSEQ multiplex PCR, the repertoire was profiled, and TCRdb retains in-frame clones only, with some absent. Among roughly 120,000 clones listed, more than 80% were seen once. Germline V gene data show CDR1 as SGHTA and CDR2 as FQGNSA. After removal of 7 bases from V and 0 bases from J, the junction contained 2 bases not matched to a gene. The CDR3 loop spans 14 amino acids. Sample: peripheral blood. This clonotype was sampled from an elderly woman with COVID-19, enrolled during active disease. The chain links TRBV7-2 to TRBJ2-3; TRBD2 aligns across 9 bases. The CDR3, as DNA: TGTGCCAGCACTAGCGGGATAAGCACAGATACGCAGTATTTT. Its translation: CASTSGISTDTQYF.